Listed below are T cell receptor beta chains from one sample, sequenced in a study of blood T cells in healthy people across ages. MiXCR, applied by TCRdb to the 5' RACE reads, yields one record per CDR3 protein. The sample consists of about 1.1 million distinct CDR3 sequences, around two fifths of them appearing once. Sequencing used blood. These receptors came from a man aged 18 to 30 in good health. CDR3s leave out the opening cysteine and the closing phenylalanine or tryptophan.

V gene	J gene	CDR3 protein
TRBV14	TRBJ1-1	AGSQEGGTEAF
TRBV20-1	TRBJ1-5	SAQVGLNQPQH
TRBV20-1	TRBJ1-6	SAPGQSSYNSPLH
TRBV3-1	TRBJ1-4	ASSPNMQKLF
TRBV20-1	TRBJ2-1	SARDSSGTSSYNEQF
TRBV4-3	TRBJ1-2	ASSPKDRQIIYGYT
TRBV7-2	TRBJ2-6	ASSLAFDRVSGANVLT
TRBV5-1	TRBJ1-2	ASSLASGPNYGYT
TRBV4-3	TRBJ2-1	ASSQDVYNEQF
TRBV12-3/TRBV12-4	TRBJ1-6	ASSFGQNNSPLH
TRBV12-3/TRBV12-4	.	ASSWTFQGQGAVGKTQY
TRBV6-1	TRBJ1-5	ASSQPTGYSNQPQH
TRBV27	TRBJ2-5	ASSRFGKTQY
TRBV7-2	TRBJ2-1	ASSFSEPIEQF
TRBV7-9	.	ASSDLVDEQY
TRBV28	TRBJ2-1	ASSETGGGYNEQF
TRBV10-3	TRBJ2-3	AIRTGHVDTQY
TRBV7-9	TRBJ1-4	ACWGGSEKLF
TRBV10-3	TRBJ1-2	AISDVGTYGYT
TRBV20-1	TRBJ2-1	SAPGTGAFNEQF
TRBV14	TRBJ1-2	ASSHGQPSRVYGYT
TRBV6-1	TRBJ1-2	ASSEEGRGQPNYGYT
TRBV6-5	TRBJ2-3	ASSPSRPSTDTQY
TRBV4-2	TRBJ1-2	ASRPTGVYGYT
TRBV10-3	TRBJ2-3	ATQTLNTDTQY
TRBV5-1	TRBJ2-7	ASSPRPGGYSYEQY
TRBV2	TRBJ2-1	ASSLRGVNNEQF